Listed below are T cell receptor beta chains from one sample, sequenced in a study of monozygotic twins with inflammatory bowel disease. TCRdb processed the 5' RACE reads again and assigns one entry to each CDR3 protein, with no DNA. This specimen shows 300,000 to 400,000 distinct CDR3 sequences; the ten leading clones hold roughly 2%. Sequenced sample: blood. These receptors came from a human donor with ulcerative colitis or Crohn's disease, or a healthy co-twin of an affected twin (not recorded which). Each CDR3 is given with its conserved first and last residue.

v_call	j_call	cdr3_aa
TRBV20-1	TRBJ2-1	CSARSSGRTNEQFF
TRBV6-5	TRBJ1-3	CASSYGREGNTIYF
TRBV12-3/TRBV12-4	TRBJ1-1	CASRPNDDTEAFF
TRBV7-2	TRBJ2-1	CASSSRVSRGNEQFF
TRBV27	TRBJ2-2	CASSARLAGGRANTGELFF
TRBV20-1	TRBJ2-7	CSAKTSGAYEQYF
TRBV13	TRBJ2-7	CASRRAGSPYEQYF
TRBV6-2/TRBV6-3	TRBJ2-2	CASIKAGYDTGELFF
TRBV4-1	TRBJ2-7	CASSQAWDSSYEQYF
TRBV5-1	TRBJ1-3	CASSRTQGVWDTIYF
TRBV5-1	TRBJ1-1	CASSLGTGGWTEAFF
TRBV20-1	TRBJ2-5	CSAPEIIQDALQETQYF
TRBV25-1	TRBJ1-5	CASSGQDSSQPQHF
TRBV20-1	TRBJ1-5	CSAMAGNQPQHF
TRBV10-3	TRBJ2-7	CATDSDSYEQYF
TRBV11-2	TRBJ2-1	CASSFTSGGAANEQFF
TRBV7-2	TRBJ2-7	CASSLALRQSSYEQYF
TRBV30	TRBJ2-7	CAWRPGQGFYEQYF
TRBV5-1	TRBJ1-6	CASSSGSSPLHF
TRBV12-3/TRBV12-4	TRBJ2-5	CASSTLIRTQYF
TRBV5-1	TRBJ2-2	CASSLWGPLVAAVTGELFF
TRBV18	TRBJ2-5	CASSQQTGEVTQYF
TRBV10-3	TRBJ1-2	CAISDEGNGYTF